Detailed here is one TCR beta chain. Its binding antigen is unknown. Base qualities are not recorded, but no much larger clone differs from it by a single base. This specimen belongs to a study of blood T cell repertoires in COVID-19 (dated by TCRdb to 2018 to 2021). At the level of the whole study: Collaborator samples came from the United States, Italy and Spain and covered acute and convalescent phases of COVID-19. The material from the prospective study consisted of cDNA or gDNA derived from T cells, B-cell-depleted T cells, or PBMCs. Where available, HLA class I and class II types were taken from metadata supplied by the sample provider and were not determined by assay-based typing. A de-identified subject ID, COVID-19 status, age in years and sex were almost always included in the sample metadata. Samples were obtained from the ongoing ImmuneRACE study (first 160 participants) and from over 1,000 subjects provided by 6 global collaborators. Subjects who had been exposed to COVID-19, were actively infected with it, or had recovered from it provided the deeply sampled blood TCRbeta repertoires that made up the dataset. The repertoires were made available in a free public database intended to serve as a resource for research on the immune response to SARS-CoV-2. Findings and caveats that apply to the study as a whole: The quantity of clinical and demographic metadata differed by source and by participant and was supplied without curation.

The CDR3 contains 10 residues, cysteine and phenylalanine counted. Just the 30-base CDR3 DNA is kept, in frame starting at base 1. Trimming takes 8 bases from V and 7 bases from J, and the germline ends sit 8 bases apart. The germline V gene (reference sequence) specifies LGHDT as CDR1 and YNNKEL as CDR2. Each collaborating institution followed its own protocols to collect whole blood in K2EDTA tubes. For TCRbeta analysis, collaborators shipped samples in one of three forms: frozen whole blood, isolated PBMCs, or DNA extracted from either of those sample types. TCRbeta CDR3 regions were amplified from genomic DNA using the immunoSEQ Assay, a bias-controlled multiplex PCR. The source study handled its data this way. Within the assay, amplification of reference gene primers was used to estimate how many nucleated cells each sample contained. To quantify the absolute abundance of each unique TCRbeta CDR3 rearrangement, sequence reads were collapsed and filtered. For each sample, productive Simpson clonality was calculated as the square root of Simpson's diversity index across productive rearrangements. What TCRdb holds here is the immuneACCESS table cut down to in-frame rearrangements. Part of the clones is not present; checked against another copy, under half of the missing clones reflect an unresolved V gene, and the others are unexplained. From that table come the V and J calls and clone size; the DNA was used to work out D and trimming. The sample table lists 200,000 to 250,000 clones, 86% of them with a count of one. About 4.1% of the sample is taken by the ten largest.

The sequence derives from a man aged 50-59 years with acute or convalescent COVID-19. The chain was built from TRBV3-1 (or the pseudogene TRBV3-2) and TRBJ1-1; there is no confident call for the D gene. Sequenced material: peripheral blood. The CDR3 region: CASGRSEAFF. The bases are TGTGCCAGCGGTAGGAGTGAAGCTTTCTTT.